This T cell receptor (beta chain) was recorded in a study of T-cell memory formation after mild COVID-19. The wider study: TCR clusters mostly belonged to single donors.

MiXCR, applied by TCRdb to the 5' RACE reads, yields one record per CDR3 protein. The repertoire consists of about 340,000 distinct CDR3 sequences, with roughly 15% occurring once and the leading ten covering around 24%. In germline, CDR1 is SGHTA, CDR2 FQGNSA. With 1 base clipped from V and 5 bases from J, the junction kept 11 bases outside the gene matches. The CDR3 sequence is 17 residues long. The TCR originated in a man younger than 35 who had mild COVID-19 (a few samples of this study predate the infection). Cell type and time point are not known. The chain carries TRBV7-2 and TRBJ2-7, with TRBD1 matching over 10 bases. Material for sequencing was PBMCs or a T cell subset sorted from them (not recorded which). For the CDR3, the DNA is TGTGCCAGCAGCTTAGTAGTCACCGGGACAGGGGCCAACGAGCAGTACTTC. It specifies CASSLVVTGTGANEQYF.